The T cell receptor beta chain described here comes from a study of CD8 T cells in Susac syndrome. Study-level background: Among the Susac syndrome patients who underwent sequencing, roughly six had clinically active disease, while fewer than 10 of them were in remission. Study results and caveats: When the CD4+ T cell repertoires of patients with Susac syndrome were examined, they did not show any clonal expansion.

The germline gives CDR1 GTSNPN, CDR2 SVGIG (reference sequence). V shed 0 bases and J shed 6 bases, with 5 bases lying between them. This CDR3 spans 11 amino acids. As concerns this clonotype: Its antigen is not known.

Random hexamers were used to reverse transcribe the RNA input (0.5 to 1 ug). TCR beta CDR3 was amplified by immunoSEQ multiplex PCR. This amplification extended across 54 Vbeta and 13 Jbeta segments. TCRdb re-derived calls from the immunoSEQ multiplex PCR reads in MiXCR, one entry per CDR3 protein. The sample records hundreds of thousands of distinct CDR3 sequences, 90% to 97% being singletons. The receptor's source is a human donor with Susac syndrome. The chain joins TRBV30 to TRBJ1-2; D gene ambiguous. The sample comprised CD4+ T cells from PBMCs. The CDR3 nucleotides read TGTGCCTGGAGTGTTGCAGATGGCTACACCTTC. Protein: CAWSVADGYTF.